This entry describes one TCR beta chain. Its target is unknown. The data were obtained in a study of blood T cells in healthy people across ages. For the second PCR, which ran for roughly 6 to 12 cycles, a sample-barcoded 5' primer and a J-beta primer mix were used. Every sample produced at least 2.5 million CDR3-containing paired-end reads. Each CDR3 protein gets one entry after TCRdb re-called the 5' RACE reads with MiXCR. The sample lists about a million distinct CDR3 sequences; roughly half were seen once. General observations from the study: Older individuals had lower TCR beta diversity per million T cells (the decline was roughly linear). Any changes in expanded clonotypes were possibly confounded, as donor CMV status remained unknown.

The sample taken for sequencing was blood. This receptor was identified in a woman aged 55-70 years in good health.

CDR3 nucleotide sequence: TGCAGCGTTGGACGCGACAGGGGGGTCGAGCAGTACTTC. Translated, it gives CSVGRDRGVEQYF. The chain is built from TRBV29-1 and TRBJ2-7; TRBD1 agrees at 9 bases. Trimming removed 4 bases from V and 6 bases from J; junction bases left unmatched: 7. The CDR3 consists of 13 residues. Germline CDR1 reads SQVTM; CDR2 reads ANQGSEA.